Listed here are 18 T cell receptor beta chains from one sample, sequenced in a study of T cells in localized non-small cell lung cancer. Only in-frame clones appear in the TCRdb table, and some are missing; sequencing was by immunoSEQ multiplex PCR. The sample has a few thousand clones; roughly 25% are singletons. Sequenced here: lung tumor tissue, sampled before any cancer treatment. The receptors shown here come from a woman aged 35 to 70 with stage III lung adenocarcinoma.

A few counts support this clone. The rearrangement joins TRBV28 to TRBJ2-7; D may match TRBD1 or TRBD2 (5 bases each). CDR3 length: 14 residues. The germline V gene encodes CDR1 MDHEN and CDR2 SYDVKM. V gave up 4 bases and J gave up 0 bases, with 10 bases separating them. For the CDR3, the DNA is TGTGCCAGCAGTTCTCCGGGACGCTCCTACGAGCAGTACTTC. This encodes CASSSPGRSYEQYF.

This clone was seen a few times. Other DNA sequences from this sample encode an identical CDR3 as well. The chain's CDR3 is CASSPGTGSSEKLFF. In DNA form, the CDR3 reads TGTGCCAGCTCACCCGGGACAGGAAGTTCAGAAAAACTGTTTTTT. V usage is TRBV18 and J usage is TRBJ1-4; 8 bases line up with TRBD1. The CDR3 runs 15 residues. The V segment lost 3 bases and the J segment 8 bases; nucleotides outside the gene matches: 8. Germline assignment: CDR1 KGHSH and CDR2 LQKENI.

The chain links TRBV5-1 to TRBJ2-3, with TRBD2 matching 7 bases. The CDR3 spans 16 residues. Germline CDR1 reads SGHRS; CDR2 reads YFSETQ. V gave up 0 bases and J gave up 2 bases; unmatched junction bases: 6. The CDR3 DNA reads TGCGCCAGCAGCTTGGCCAGCGGGGCAGTCACAGATACGCAGTATTTT. Its translation: CASSLASGAVTDTQYF.

The rearrangement links TRBV11-3 to TRBJ1-2; TRBD1 matches at 7 bases. CDR1 SGHNT and CDR2 YENEEA come from the germline V gene. The CDR3 runs to 15 residues. Germline trimming cut 1 base from V and 6 bases from J; bases unmatched to any gene: 8. The CDR3: CASSLGQGGDDGYTF. In DNA, the CDR3 is TGTGCCAGCAGCTTAGGACAGGGTGGAGACGATGGCTACACCTTC.

This clone was counted between two and nine times. This chain connects TRBV11-3 to TRBJ1-2; 8 bases match TRBD1. CDR3 length: 16 residues. The germline CDR1 and CDR2 sequences are SGHNT and YENEEA. J lost 6 bases, V lost 0 bases, and 9 bases had no gene match. The CDR3 region has the DNA TGTGCCAGCAGCTTAGACAGGGGGCGCGTCAGGGATGGCTACACCTTC. Translated, it gives CASSLDRGRVRDGYTF.

This clone was found a few times. This chain joins TRBV5-1 and TRBJ1-1; D possibly corresponds to TRBD1 (5 bases). V dropped 1 base and J dropped 7 bases, with 14 bases sitting between them. The germline V gene encodes CDR1 SGHRS and CDR2 YFSETQ. The CDR3 spans 14 residues. The CDR3 protein is CASSLPDSSLEAFF. As DNA, the CDR3 is TGCGCCAGCAGCTTGCCCGACAGTTCACTTGAAGCTTTCTTT.

In nucleotides, the CDR3 is TGCGCCAGCAGCTTGTACAGGGAAGGCAATCAGCCCCAGCATTTT. Translating gives CASSLYREGNQPQHF. The V gene is TRBV5-1, the J gene TRBJ1-5; possible D gene TRBD1, 6 bases. CDR1 and CDR2 from the germline V gene are SGHRS and YFSETQ. The CDR3 loop spans 15 amino acids. V lost 1 base to trimming and J lost 2 bases, with 10 bases between them.

This clone was observed a few times. The CDR3 coding sequence is TGCGCCAGCAGCCAAGAGAGGGTTTCCGAGCAGTACTTC. The encoded protein is CASSQERVSEQYF. The V and J genes are TRBV4-1 and TRBJ2-7, with D possibly matching TRBD2 (5 bases). Trimming left V 0 bases short and J 6 bases short, with 9 bases between. This CDR3 is 13 amino acids long. CDR1 and CDR2 (germline): MGHRA, YSYEKL.

The J gene is TRBJ1-2, the V gene TRBV9, with TRBD1 identical over 10 bases. This CDR3 region has 16 residues. The V segment lost 0 bases and the J segment 8 bases; nucleotides outside the gene matches: 10. Germline V gives CDR1 SGDLS, CDR2 YYNGEE. The CDR3 sequence: CASSVEGTGALTGYTF. DNA for the CDR3: TGTGCCAGCAGCGTAGAGGGGACAGGGGCTCTTACGGGCTACACCTTC.

This rearrangement joins TRBV5-1 to TRBJ2-1; 9 bases line up with TRBD2. Germline values: CDR1 SGHRS, CDR2 YFSETQ. The CDR3 runs 14 residues. The V gene end was trimmed by 4 bases and the J gene end by 9 bases; junction bases not matched to a gene: 8. CDR3 residues: CASSQGLAVGEQFF. The CDR3 nucleotides read TGCGCCAGCAGCCAGGGACTAGCCGTGGGTGAGCAGTTCTTC.

This clone was counted a few times. The chain uses TRBV11-3 and TRBJ1-1, with a possible D match to TRBD1 (5 bases). CDR3 length: 14 residues. Germline loops: CDR1 SGHNT, CDR2 YENEEA. The V and J ends lost 0 bases and 3 bases respectively, with 8 bases between them. CDR3 DNA sequence: TGTGCCAGCAGCTTAGAGGGACGGTACACTGAAGCTTTCTTT. Encoded protein: CASSLEGRYTEAFF. Drawing the rest from reference TRBV11-3 and TRBJ1-1, the complete variable domain is EAGVVQSPRYKIIEKKQPVAFWCNPISGHNTLYWYLQNLGQGPELLIRYENEEAVDDSQLPKDRFSAERLKGVDSTLKIQPAELGDSAVYLCASSLEGRYTEAFFGQGTRLTVV.

By share, this clone counts as large. This chain connects TRBV11-3 to TRBJ1-1; D perhaps matches TRBD1 (6 bases). The length of the CDR3 is 15 residues. Germline V lookup: CDR1 SGHNT, CDR2 YENEEA. Trimming shortened V by 2 bases and J by 5 bases, and 15 bases separated the two germline ends. CDR3 coding DNA: TGTGCCAGCAGCTTAAAAGGACAGCCGAGGACTGAAGCTTTCTTT. It is translated as CASSLKGQPRTEAFF.

This clone was counted a few times. V gene TRBV11-3 combines with J gene TRBJ2-7, with D maybe TRBD2 (6 bases). The CDR3 extends over 17 amino acids. The V gene lost 5 bases and the J gene lost 4 bases, with 24 bases spanning the gap. Germline V lookup: CDR1 SGHNT, CDR2 YENEEA. CDR3 nucleotides: TGTGCCAGCAGCCAATTACTCGGGAGCCCCCCCGCATACGAGCAGTACTTC. This codes for CASSQLLGSPPAYEQYF. The whole variable domain, filled in from reference TRBV11-3 and TRBJ2-7, reads EAGVVQSPRYKIIEKKQPVAFWCNPISGHNTLYWYLQNLGQGPELLIRYENEEAVDDSQLPKDRFSAERLKGVDSTLKIQPAELGDSAVYLCASSQLLGSPPAYEQYFGPGTRLTVT.

This clone was observed a few times. The V call is TRBV4-3, the J call TRBJ2-4; D not resolved. The V gene lost 0 bases and the J gene lost 0 bases, with 12 bases spanning the gap. This CDR3 spans 17 amino acids. CDR1 and CDR2 from the germline V gene are LGHNA and YSLEER. The CDR3 is CASSQESGNVAKNIQYF. The CDR3 bases are TGCGCCAGCAGCCAAGAGAGTGGGAATGTAGCCAAAAACATTCAGTACTTC.

The chain carries TRBV18 and TRBJ1-2, with D unresolved. V was clipped by 2 bases and J by 4 bases, with 8 bases between them. CDR1 is KGHSH, CDR2 LQKENI, per germline. This CDR3 is built from 13 residues. The CDR3: CASSPVTVYGYTF. The CDR3 region has the DNA TGTGCCAGCTCACCAGTTACCGTCTATGGCTACACCTTC.

This chain uses TRBV18 with TRBJ2-5, with D maybe TRBD1 (5 bases). This CDR3 is 13 amino acids long. The germline V gene encodes CDR1 KGHSH and CDR2 LQKENI. Trimming removed 3 bases from V and 5 bases from J, with 10 bases in between. The chain's CDR3 is CASSPRQRETQYF. Written as DNA, the CDR3 is TGTGCCAGCTCACCCCGACAGAGGGAGACCCAGTACTTC. The variable domain in full, completed from reference TRBV18 and TRBJ2-5, reads NAGVMQNPRHLVRRRGQEARLRCSPMKGHSHVYWYRQLPEEGLKFMVYLQKENIIDESGMPKERFSAEFPKEGPSILRIQQVVRGDSAAYFCASSPRQRETQYFGPGTRLLVL.

This clone was seen more than once but under ten times. The chain joins TRBV2 to TRBJ1-4; D might be TRBD1 (6 bases). This CDR3 spans 14 amino acids. CDR1 and CDR2 from the germline V gene are SNHLY and FYNNEI. Deletions cut 6 bases from V and 2 bases from J, with 10 bases between. The CDR3 is CASSGGHTNEKLFF. CDR3 bases: TGTGCCAGCAGCGGGGGGCATACTAATGAAAAACTGTTTTTT. Combining the CDR3 with reference TRBV2 and TRBJ1-4 gives the whole variable domain EPEVTQTPSHQVTQMGQEVILRCVPISNHLYFYWYRQILGQKVEFLVSFYNNEISEKSEIFDDQFSVERPDGSNFTLKIRSTKLEDSAMYFCASSGGHTNEKLFFGSGTQLSVL.

The sample holds a few counts of this clone. The chain has TRBV6-8 and TRBJ2-1; 10 bases line up with TRBD2. The CDR3 consists of 16 residues. Unmatched junction bases numbered 3, after V lost 4 bases and J lost 0 bases. Germline V lookup: CDR1 MNHGY, CDR2 SAAAGT. In DNA form, the CDR3 reads TGTGCCAGCAGTTTCGCTAGCGGGGGCTCCTACAATGAGCAGTTCTTC. It yields the protein CASSFASGGSYNEQFF.